Detailed here is one T cell receptor beta chain. Sequenced by immunoSEQ multiplex PCR; TCRdb stores in-frame clones only, minus some. Of 95,000 to 150,000 clones in the sample, 78% were seen once. This record comes from a study of blood T cell repertoires in COVID-19. The germline gives CDR1 SGHRS, CDR2 YFSETQ. The CDR3 covers 15 residues. Trimming cost V 4 bases and J 3 bases; bases outside gene matches: 5. Sequenced material: peripheral blood. This receptor was taken from a man in his 70s with acute or convalescent COVID-19. The rearrangement links TRBV5-1 to TRBJ1-1, with 11 bases aligning to TRBD1. The CDR3 sequence is CASSGTGQGDTEAFF. The CDR3 region has the DNA TGCGCCAGCAGCGGGACGGGACAGGGGGACACTGAAGCTTTCTTT.